A selection of T cell receptor beta chains follows, all from one sample in a study of blood T cell repertoires in COVID-19. Repertoires were generated with immunoSEQ multiplex PCR, while TCRdb's copy carries only in-frame clones and drops some. Among some 150,000 clones, about 91% were seen once, and the ten largest hold roughly 1.5%. Sequencing was performed on peripheral blood. Receptor source: a woman in her 50s with acute or convalescent COVID-19. The CDR3 runs from the conserved cysteine through the conserved F or W. Each record gives: clone size, V gene, D gene, J gene, CDR3 DNA, CDR3 protein. The D gene is left open where the match is weak. Clone size is shown for a subset of rows, as once, few, many or a class of expanded clone.

>-|TRBV7-3|TRBD2|TRBJ2-1
TGTGCCAGCAGCTTAACGGCGGGGGGAAGCTCCTACAATGAGCAGTTCTTC
CASSLTAGGSSYNEQFF
>-|TRBV19|TRBD1|TRBJ1-1
TGTGCCAGTAGTATAGAGGGCGGACAGGCGGAGTTATTCTTT
CASSIEGGQAELFF
>once|TRBV11-3|-|TRBJ2-7
TGTGCCAGCAGTTTAGGGTCGGGGAGCGAGCAGTACTTC
CASSLGSGSEQYF
>-|TRBV30|-|TRBJ2-3
TGTGCCTGGAGCCTACCCGCACGGGATACGCAGTATTTT
CAWSLPARDTQYF
>-|TRBV13|-|TRBJ1-2
TGTGCCAGCAGCCCGCCCGGCAGGGGAACCTATGGCTACACCTTC
CASSPPGRGTYGYTF
>-|TRBV19|TRBD2|TRBJ2-5
TGTGCCAGTAGTATTGTAGGACTAGCGAAAGAGACCCAGTACTTC
CASSIVGLAKETQYF
>-|TRBV5-6|-|TRBJ1-4
TGTGCCAGCAGCATAAGGACACTTTCAACTAATGAAAAACTGTTTTTT
CASSIRTLSTNEKLFF
>-|TRBV27|-|TRBJ1-5
TGTGCCAGCAGTGTAGGAGCTCAGCCCCAGCATTTT
CASSVGAQPQHF
>-|TRBV10-3|TRBD2|TRBJ2-7
TGTGCCATCAGTGACCCCACCGGGACTAGCGGCGAGCAGTACTTC
CAISDPTGTSGEQYF
>once|TRBV3-1/TRBV3-2|-|TRBJ2-3
TGTGCCAGCAGCCAATTCGGGGGAGTTAGCACAGATACGCAGTATTTT
CASSQFGGVSTDTQYF
>-|TRBV7-8|TRBD2|TRBJ2-1
TGTGCCAGCAGCTTAGAAGGGCGGGAGATATACAATGAGCAGTTCTTC
CASSLEGREIYNEQFF
>-|TRBV6-5|TRBD1|TRBJ1-3
TGTGCCAGCAGTTACTCCCTACAGGGGAGAGGAAACACCATATATTTT
CASSYSLQGRGNTIYF
>-|TRBV5-1|-|TRBJ1-2
TGCGCCAGCAGTAGAGGAGAGGGTCGAGTCACCTTC
CASSRGEGRVTF
>-|TRBV2|-|TRBJ2-1
TGTGCCAGCAGTGCTCGGTACAATGAGCAGTTCTTC
CASSARYNEQFF
>-|TRBV5-4|-|TRBJ2-1
TGTGCCAGCAGCTTGGCCCAGCGTGAGCAGTTCTTC
CASSLAQREQFF
>-|TRBV10-2|-|TRBJ1-3
TGCGCCAGCAGTGACACCGGAGATGCTGGAAACACCATATATTTT
CASSDTGDAGNTIYF
>few|TRBV5-1|-|TRBJ2-1
TGCGCCAGCAGCTTGGGCGGGCATGAGCAGTTCTTC
CASSLGGHEQFF
>-|TRBV27|TRBD2|TRBJ2-3
TGTGCCAGCAGTTACTCTAGCGGACTAGATACGCAGTATTTT
CASSYSSGLDTQYF
>-|TRBV19|TRBD1|TRBJ2-6
TGTGCCAGTCGCCGACAGGGTTGGGGGGCCAACGTCCTGACTTTC
CASRRQGWGANVLTF
>few|TRBV29-1|-|TRBJ1-1
TGCAGCGTTGAGGGACAAGTGAACACTGAAGCTTTCTTT
CSVEGQVNTEAFF
>-|TRBV10-2|-|TRBJ2-6
TGCGCCAGCAGTGATCCCGGGGGCTCTGGGGCCAACGTCCTGACTTTC
CASSDPGGSGANVLTF
>-|TRBV6-6|TRBD2|TRBJ2-5
TGTGCCAGCAGTCCGGGGACTAGCGGAAGATTAGAGACCCAGTACTTC
CASSPGTSGRLETQYF
>-|TRBV12-5|TRBD1|TRBJ2-1
TGTGCTAGTTGGGGGACAGCCGCCTACAATGAGCAGTTCTTC
CASWGTAAYNEQFF
>few|TRBV5-1|TRBD2|TRBJ2-1
TGCGCCAGCAGAGAAGCAAGAGCGGGAGCTCGTAATGAGCAGTTCTTC
CASREARAGARNEQFF
>-|TRBV11-2|-|TRBJ2-3
TGTGCCAGCAGCCCCCGGGGGGCCAGCACAGATACGCAGTATTTT
CASSPRGASTDTQYF
>-|TRBV18|-|TRBJ2-5
TGTGCCAGCTCACAAAGGCAGGGTGAGACCCAGTACTTC
CASSQRQGETQYF
>-|TRBV19|TRBD1|TRBJ1-1
TGTGCCAGTAGTATAGCGAACAGGGGACTTCCCCGGCCTGAAGCTTTCTTT
CASSIANRGLPRPEAFF
>-|TRBV4-3|-|TRBJ2-3
TGCGCCAGCAGCCAAGTAGGAGAGCGGATCACAGATACGCAGTATTTT
CASSQVGERITDTQYF
>once|TRBV6-2/TRBV6-3|TRBD2|TRBJ2-1
TGTGCCAGCAGTTTAACAGCGGGAGAAGCGGTTGGGCAGTTCTTC
CASSLTAGEAVGQFF
>-|TRBV28|-|TRBJ1-1
TGTGCCAGCAGTTTCTTGATGGGGGGGAACACTGAAGCTTTCTTT
CASSFLMGGNTEAFF
>-|TRBV19|TRBD1|TRBJ1-2
TGTGCCAGTAGTATAGCGGGACAGGGGGTAACCCGCTTTGGGTATGGCTACACCTTC
CASSIAGQGVTRFGYGYTF
>-|TRBV10-1|TRBD2|TRBJ2-3
TGCGCCAGCAGTGATCCCTTTAGCGGGAGTCCAGATACGCAGTATTTT
CASSDPFSGSPDTQYF
>-|TRBV7-2|-|TRBJ2-7
TGTGCCAGCGCGCGGGCGGGGGCACACGAGCAGTACTTC
CASARAGAHEQYF
>few|TRBV5-5|-|TRBJ1-6
TGTGCCAGCAGCTTGGATGTGAACCCAGGGTCACCCCTCCACTTT
CASSLDVNPGSPLHF
>few|TRBV21-1|-|TRBJ2-7
TGTGCCAGCAGCAAAGGCGGGGGCTGCTACGAGCAGTACTTC
CASSKGGGCYEQYF
>-|TRBV19|-|TRBJ2-3
TGTGCCACCAGGGGCTCTTGGGTGGGCACAGATACGCAGTATTTT
CATRGSWVGTDTQYF
>-|TRBV19|TRBD1|TRBJ2-5
TGTGCCAGTAGTAGGGACAGCCTCCAAGAGACCCAGTACTTC
CASSRDSLQETQYF
>-|TRBV25-1|-|TRBJ1-4
TGTGCCAGCAGTAAATCACAGGGTAATGAAAAACTGTTTTTT
CASSKSQGNEKLFF
>-|TRBV11-2|-|TRBJ2-7
TGTGCCAGCAGCTTATCTGACGGGAACTACGAGCAGTACTTC
CASSLSDGNYEQYF
>-|TRBV6-5|-|TRBJ1-1
TGTGCCAGCACACGAGGGGGTACTGAAGCTTTCTTT
CASTRGGTEAFF
>few|TRBV2|-|TRBJ1-2
TGTGCCAGCACCCGACAGGATCAGGGCTATGGCTACACCTTC
CASTRQDQGYGYTF